This T cell receptor (beta chain) is drawn from a study of CD8 T cells in ankylosing spondylitis. Study-wide findings and caveats: Ankylosing spondylitis blood seemed to carry a telltale TCR beta motif made of eight highly homologous variants.

This clonotype was counted at least ten times. Its cognate antigen is unknown. TCRdb used MiXCR to reprocess the 5' RACE reads, holding one entry per CDR3 protein. Counted here are 400,000 to 450,000 distinct CDR3 sequences, about a sixth occurring once; the ten biggest clones make up 0.85% to 1.3%. The CDR3 length is 10 residues. Deletions cut 8 bases from V and 9 bases from J, with 8 bases between. CDR1 is MDHEN and CDR2 is SYDVKM in the germline V gene. The sample comprised blood, either unsorted or a sorted T cell fraction (not recorded which). This receptor was identified in a male donor with ankylosing spondylitis. This chain connects TRBV28 to TRBJ1-5; D gene ambiguous. The CDR3: CASGPAPQHF. CDR3 coding DNA: TGTGCCAGCGGGCCTGCGCCCCAGCATTTT.